The sequence of this T cell receptor (beta chain) was determined in a study of CD8+CD57+ T cells in acquired aplastic anemia (dated by TCRdb to about 2018). In terms of the full investigation: DNA extracted from sorted CD4+ and CD8+ cells had a mean of about 3.2 ug, with a range of 0.2 to 27.4 ug.

The paper's findings and limits, for the study overall: Around 30 CD8+ CDR3 sequences were found to be shared between patients and controls, but these sequences appeared to be highly expressed in patients and within the immunodominant clones of the patients. Between patients and healthy controls, no significant difference in CD8+ Simpson's diversity was found (P=0.060).

About this clonotype itself: Which antigen it targets is not known. Per-nucleotide qualities are absent, and no much larger clonotype sits a single base away.

Genomic DNA served as template for TCR beta VDJ combination and CDR3 sequence profiling. TCR repertoire sequencing was run on an Illumina HiSeq 2000. From the authors' description of their analysis: Repertoires were assessed using TRBV/TRBJ rearrangement plots, CDR3 size and DJ length profiles, and Simpson's diversity index. The most abundant DNA sequence in the deep sequencing data was defined as the immunodominant clone. CDR3 amino acid sequences were screened for sharing across subjects and were compared with published repertoires and the VDJdb database. TCRdb applied fastp at Q25 and MiXCR to the public reads, then kept only in-frame beta chains. Every entry covers one CDR3 protein and lists the most common genes and DNA from its rows. These V and J calls are TCRdb output, not the study's own analysis. This sample gives 250,000 to 350,000 distinct CDR3 sequences in total; approximately 55% of them show up just once. Roughly 8% of the sample lies in the top ten.

In the study, sorted CD4+ and CD8+ blood T cells from patients with severe aplastic anemia and from healthy subjects underwent deep sequencing of TCR repertoires. Ficoll-Paque density gradient centrifugation was used to isolate peripheral blood mononuclear cells. CD4+ and CD8+ T cells were sorted by FACS or magnetic beads before DNA extraction. CDR3 length: 15 amino acids, cysteine to phenylalanine. Here the CDR3 DNA is all that survives: 45 bases in frame from base 1. According to the germline V gene, CDR1 reads WSHSY and CDR2 reads SAAADI. Deletion took 6 bases off V and 0 bases off J, with a span of 15 bases between the germline ends.

This clonotype was sampled from a human donor with severe aplastic anemia or a healthy control (not recorded which). The sequenced sample was sorted CD4+, CD8+, or CD8+CD57+ T cells (not recorded which) from PBMCs. The rearrangement joined TRBV10-2 to TRBJ2-7, with TRBD2 tentatively as D gene (5 bases match). CDR3 reads: CASSWSMGDSYEQYF. The nucleotide sequence is TGCGCCAGCAGCTGGAGCATGGGAGACTCCTACGAGCAGTACTTC.